The 19 T cell receptor beta chains below come from one sample, sequenced in a study of blood T cell repertoires in COVID-19. The assay was immunoSEQ multiplex PCR, and TCRdb's table has in-frame clones only and misses some. The sample shows roughly 130,000 clones, over 80% of them seen only once. The sample comprised PBMCs or T cells enriched from blood (not recorded which). Receptor source: a woman under 40 who had recovered from COVID-19.

CDR3 DNA sequence: TGTGCCAGCAGCTTAGCAGGCAGGGGGCGCACAAATGAGCAGTTCTTC. It yields the protein CASSLAGRGRTNEQFF. The chain is built from TRBV7-2 and TRBJ2-1, with 8 bases that match TRBD1. V shed 0 bases, J shed 7 bases, and the junction held 8 bases outside the gene matches. CDR3 length equals 16 residues. CDR1 and CDR2 from the germline V gene are SGHTA and FQGNSA.

This clone was seen more than once but under ten times. This rearrangement joins TRBV2 to TRBJ2-3; 12 bases match TRBD2. The CDR3 runs 20 residues. With V trimmed by 7 bases and J by 4 bases, 21 bases remained unmatched. The V gene's germline CDR1 is SNHLY and CDR2 FYNNEI. The CDR3 DNA reads as TGTGCCAGCACCACCAGTGGGGCTAGCGGGAGGGCATTCTTCCCAGATACGCAGTATTTT. Its protein product is CASTTSGASGRAFFPDTQYF.

The chain carries TRBV6-2 or TRBV6-3 and TRBJ2-2, with 8 nucleotides matching TRBD2. With V trimmed by 2 bases and J by 6 bases, 2 bases remained unmatched. The CDR3 totals 14 residues. Germline CDR1 reads MNHEY; CDR2 reads SVGEGT. CDR3 amino acids: CASSYGLAPGELFF. CDR3 bases: TGTGCCAGCAGTTACGGACTAGCCCCCGGGGAGCTGTTTTTT.

The CDR3 region is CASSAPRGNTEAFF. DNA of the CDR3: TGTGCCAGCAGTGCCCCGCGGGGAAACACTGAAGCTTTCTTT. The chain links TRBV27 to TRBJ1-1; D unclear. Trimming cost V 5 bases and J 2 bases, with 12 bases left between them. The length of the CDR3 is 14 residues. Germline values: CDR1 MNHEY, CDR2 SMNVEV (reference sequence).

The CDR3 DNA is TGTGCCAGCAGTTTCGGGACTAGCGGTTACGAGCAGTACTTC. Translated, it gives CASSFGTSGYEQYF. V usage is TRBV27 and J usage is TRBJ2-7; 11 bases are a match to TRBD2. V lost 3 bases to trimming and J lost 4 bases; unmatched junction nucleotides: 2. Germline CDR1 and CDR2: MNHEY and SMNVEV (reference sequence). The CDR3 totals 14 residues.

The gene calls are TRBV12-3 or TRBV12-4 and TRBJ1-2; 7 bases map to TRBD1. This CDR3 has 13 residues. V gave up 2 bases and J gave up 8 bases; unmatched junction bases: 5. CDR3 sequence: CASSLRGGIGYTF. The CDR3 DNA sequence: TGTGCCAGCAGTTTAAGAGGGGGCATCGGCTACACCTTC.

The chain couples TRBV5-4 to TRBJ1-4; D might be TRBD1 (5 bases). Trimming stripped 0 bases from V and 8 bases from J, with 17 bases between. Germline CDR1 SGHNT, CDR2 YYREEE (reference sequence). This CDR3 is 16 amino acids long. The CDR3 spells CASSLDPARGREKLFF. The CDR3, as DNA: TGTGCCAGCAGCTTGGACCCTGCCCGGGGGAGGGAAAAACTGTTTTTT.

Remarks on this clone: A much more abundant neighbour one base away suggests this may be a read error. Other nucleotide sequences in the sample specify the same CDR3. J is TRBJ1-2 and V is TRBV5-6; TRBD1 might be the D (6 bases). The CDR3 contains 15 residues. Germline loops: CDR1 SGHDT, CDR2 YYEEEE. The CDR3 sequence is CARSLGWGGYYGYTF. As DNA, the CDR3 is TGTGCCCGCAGCTTGGGTTGGGGGGGCTACTATGGCTACACCTTC.

The chain is built from TRBV6-2 or TRBV6-3 and TRBJ1-1; D unclear. The CDR3 loop spans 11 amino acids. Deletions cut 5 bases from V and 4 bases from J, with 5 bases between. The germline gives CDR1 MNHEY, CDR2 SVGEGT. CDR3 in amino acids: CASSGVTEAFF. CDR3 nucleotide sequence: TGTGCCAGCAGTGGAGTCACTGAAGCTTTCTTT.

The chain is built from TRBV5-1 and TRBJ2-1, with TRBD1 as a possible D gene (6 bases). V lost 4 bases and J 1 base, leaving 12 bases between the germline ends. This CDR3 region has 15 residues. The V gene's germline CDR1 is SGHRS and CDR2 YFSETQ. The CDR3 nucleotides read TGCGCCAGCAGCCTCGCAGGGGAGTCCTACAATGAGCAGTTCTTC. This codes for CASSLAGESYNEQFF. The variable domain in full, completed from reference TRBV5-1 and TRBJ2-1, reads KAGVTQTPRYLIKTRGQQVTLSCSPISGHRSVSWYQQTPGQGLQFLFEYFSETQRNKGNFPGRFSGRQFSNSRSEMNVSTLELGDSALYLCASSLAGESYNEQFFGPGTRLTVL.

This chain links TRBV19 with TRBJ2-5; 8 positions match TRBD1. The end of the DNA fits TRBJ2-7 better, so the J call may be wrong. In germline, CDR1 is LNHDA, CDR2 SQIVND (reference sequence). The CDR3 length is 14 residues. The CDR3 region is CASSAGQVVYEQYF. The CDR3 nucleotides read TGTGCCAGTAGTGCGGGACAGGTGGTCTACGAGCAGTACTTC.

This clone has just one count. V usage is TRBV27 and J usage is TRBJ2-4; tentatively, D is TRBD1 (5 bases). This CDR3 region has 15 residues. Germline V gene data show CDR1 as MNHEY and CDR2 as SMNVEV (reference sequence). The V end was cut by 2 bases, the J end by 8 bases, with 16 bases between. The chain's CDR3 is CASSLTDSHLDIQYF. The DNA for the CDR3 is TGTGCCAGCAGTTTAACCGACAGCCATCTGGACATTCAGTACTTC.

The rearrangement joins TRBV4-1 to TRBJ2-1; 10 bases match TRBD1. The ends lost 1 base at V and 7 bases at J; junction bases unmatched: 4. The CDR3 is made up of 15 amino acids. Per the germline V gene, CDR1 is MGHRA and CDR2 is YSYEKL. CDR3 nucleotides: TGCGCCAGCAGCCAAGCGGGACAGGGGATAAATGAGCAGTTCTTC. It specifies CASSQAGQGINEQFF.

The chain uses TRBV6-5 and TRBJ2-1; 9 bases line up with TRBD2. CDR1 and CDR2 from the germline V gene are MNHEY and SVGAGI. V shed 6 bases and J 1 base; nucleotides not matched to a gene: 4. The CDR3 totals 15 residues. In DNA, the CDR3 is TGTGCCAGCAGATCAGCGGGAGGATCCTACAATGAGCAGTTCTTC. It is translated as CASRSAGGSYNEQFF.

The gene calls are TRBV11-2 and TRBJ1-2; 7 nucleotides align to TRBD1. CDR1 SGHAT and CDR2 FQNNGV come from the germline V gene. The CDR3 sequence is 13 residues long. V dropped 5 bases and J dropped 4; count of bases not matched to a gene: 4. The CDR3 is CASSPTGSYGYTF. In DNA form, the CDR3 reads TGTGCCAGCAGCCCGACAGGGTCCTATGGCTACACCTTC.

This rearrangement joins TRBV7-9 to TRBJ2-7; 8 positions match TRBD1. The CDR3 has 18 residues. Per germline, CDR1 SEHNR and CDR2 FQNEAQ (reference sequence). J gave up 7 bases and V 5 bases, and 22 bases lay outside the gene matches. CDR3 in amino acids: CASSLVPTRDRSSGEQYF. DNA of the CDR3: TGTGCCAGCAGCCTTGTCCCCACCCGGGACAGGAGTTCGGGAGAGCAGTACTTC.

The rearrangement links TRBV24-1 to TRBJ2-3; possibly TRBD1 for D (6 bases). The CDR3 consists of 15 residues. V was shortened by 7 bases and J by 6 bases, with 19 bases between the two germline ends. Germline lookup yields CDR1 KGHDR and CDR2 SFDVKD. Written as DNA, the CDR3 is TGTGCCACCAGACAGGGTTCGGGCTCTCTGGATACGCAGTATTTT. Its translation: CATRQGSGSLDTQYF.

This rearrangement joins TRBV18 to TRBJ1-6, with TRBD1 identical over 9 bases. J gave up 7 bases and V 3 bases, and 7 bases lay outside the gene matches. This CDR3 comprises 16 residues. Germline-derived CDR1 and CDR2 are KGHSH and LQKENI. The CDR3 bases are TGTGCCAGCTCACCGGACAGGGGAGGGGGGAATTCACCCCTCCACTTT. The encoded protein is CASSPDRGGGNSPLHF.

In its sample, this clone was seen many times. The rearrangement joins TRBV28 to TRBJ1-6, with D possibly being TRBD1 (5 bases). The V and J ends lost 6 bases and 0 bases respectively, with 9 bases between them. The CDR3 runs to 15 residues. Germline lookup yields CDR1 MDHEN and CDR2 SYDVKM. CDR3 nucleotides: TGTGCCAGCAGGATACAGGACTCCTATAATTCACCCCTCCACTTT. Protein: CASRIQDSYNSPLHF.